Each of the 25 T cell receptor beta chains below was sequenced from the same sample in a study of cytotoxic CD8 clonotypes in ibrutinib-treated CLL (TCRdb year 2021). The library was produced with the immunoSEQ multiplex PCR assay. TCRdb obtained this table from immuneACCESS and retained in-frame rearrangements with V and J assigned. These tables miss some clones; where compared with another copy, unresolved V genes account for less than half of the shortfall, and the remainder is unexplained. For this sample the table gives more than 60,000 clones, of which around 78% were detected only once. Clones ranked in the top ten supply 35% to 45% of the sample. The intended sense of this specimen's time point label: roughly 2 years on ibrutinib. The sequences come from PBMCs, collected after 24 months of ibrutinib treatment. The receptors originated from a human donor with chronic lymphocytic leukemia.

V gene TRBV2 combines with J gene TRBJ2-1, with 9 bases that match TRBD2. The CDR3 loop spans 15 amino acids. The germline CDR1 and CDR2 sequences are SNHLY and FYNNEI. The J segment lost 7 bases and the V segment lost 2 bases, leaving 6 bases of the junction unmatched. CDR3 loop: CASSERGLAGNEQFF. The CDR3 coding sequence is TGTGCCAGCAGTGAACGTGGGCTAGCGGGGAATGAGCAGTTCTTC.

The chain combines TRBV5-4 with TRBJ2-5, with TRBD1 matching over 7 bases. This CDR3 comprises 15 residues. Germline CDR1 reads SGHNT; CDR2 reads YYREEE (reference sequence). V gave up 4 bases and J gave up 5 bases; unmatched junction bases: 11. The CDR3 loop is CASSPGTAREETQYF. The CDR3 DNA follows: TGTGCCAGCAGCCCTGGGACAGCGAGGGAGGAGACCCAGTACTTC. The full variable domain, rest sourced from reference TRBV5-4 and TRBJ2-5, is ETGVTQSPTHLIKTRGQQVTLRCSSQSGHNTVSWYQQALGQGPQFIFQYYREEENGRGNFPPRFSGLQFPNYSSELNVNALELDDSALYLCASSPGTAREETQYFGPGTRLLVL.

This clone has a handful of counts. This rearrangement joins TRBV15 to TRBJ2-5, with TRBD2 matching over 7 bases. Trimming at V came to 2 bases and at J to 2 bases, leaving 14 bases not matched to a gene. Germline lookup yields CDR1 LNHNV and CDR2 YYDKDF (reference sequence). The CDR3 length is 18 residues. In nucleotides, the CDR3 is TGTGCCACCAGCAGACAAATGGGTATAGCGGGCGAACAAGAGACCCAGTACTTC. Its protein is CATSRQMGIAGEQETQYF. Combining the CDR3 with reference TRBV15 and TRBJ2-5 gives the whole variable domain DAMVIQNPRYQVTQFGKPVTLSCSQTLNHNVMYWYQQKSSQAPKLLFHYYDKDFNNEADTPDNFQSRRPNTSFCFLDIRSPGLGDTAMYLCATSRQMGIAGEQETQYFGPGTRLLVL.

This CDR3 reads CASSLAGAGNYNEQFF. CDR3 sequence (DNA): TGTGCCAGCAGCTTGGCCGGGGCAGGCAACTACAATGAGCAGTTCTTC. The chain carries TRBV5-4 and TRBJ2-1; D may correspond to TRBD1 or TRBD2 (5 bases each). Trimming took off 0 bases at V and 3 bases at J, with 13 bases between the two ends. CDR1 and CDR2 (germline): SGHNT, YYREEE (reference sequence). The CDR3 covers 16 residues.

The CDR3 here is CASSLRGGNTEAFF. CDR3 coding DNA: TGTGCCAGCAGCCTGAGGGGGGGAAACACTGAAGCTTTCTTT. This rearrangement joins TRBV6-5 to TRBJ1-1; TRBD1 might be the D (6 bases). CDR1 is MNHEY, CDR2 SVGAGI, per germline. Trimming took off 6 bases at V and 2 bases at J, with 13 bases between the two ends. The CDR3 sequence is 14 residues long.

This chain joins TRBV28 and TRBJ2-5; possibly TRBD2 for D (6 bases). Between the trimmed V and J ends, which lost 2 bases and 2 bases, there was a span of 9 bases. The CDR3 is 14 residues long. From germline, CDR1 is MDHEN and CDR2 SYDVKM. This CDR3 reads CASSLRGTQETQYF. The CDR3 bases are TGTGCCAGCAGTTTACGGGGGACGCAAGAGACCCAGTACTTC.

The chain combines TRBV7-3 with TRBJ2-7, with D possibly being TRBD1 (7 bases). This CDR3 spans 15 amino acids. The ends were cut back, 5 bases at V and 2 bases at J, with 16 bases in the middle. Germline V gene sequence: CDR1 SGHTA, CDR2 FQGTGA. CDR3 DNA: TGTGCCAGCAGCCCGAGGGGGGACAGACCCTACGAGCAGTACTTC. Translated: CASSPRGDRPYEQYF.

V and J are TRBV7-2 and TRBJ2-5; D might be TRBD2 (6 bases). The V gene lost 1 base and the J gene lost 0 bases, with 6 bases spanning the gap. CDR1 SGHTA and CDR2 FQGNSA come from the germline V gene. The CDR3 has 14 amino acids. As DNA, the CDR3 is TGTGCCAGCAGCTTAGGGGGGGACCAAGAGACCCAGTACTTC. Its protein is CASSLGGDQETQYF.

This sequence joins TRBV5-4 and TRBJ2-5, with 13 bases that match TRBD2. This CDR3 contains 17 residues. Germline assignment: CDR1 SGHNT and CDR2 YYREEE (reference sequence). The V and J ends lost 2 bases and 5 bases, in that order; junction bases with no gene match: 9. CDR3 DNA sequence: TGTGCCAGCAGCTTCAGGAGACTAGCGGGAGGCGGGGAGACCCAGTACTTC. Encoded protein: CASSFRRLAGGGETQYF.

The chain recombines TRBV5-1 with TRBJ2-4; 16 bases match TRBD2. The length of the CDR3 is 17 residues. The germline V gene encodes CDR1 SGHRS and CDR2 YFSETQ. The CDR3 DNA follows: TGCGCTCGCCCCGGGACTAGCGGGAGGGTAGCCAAAAACATTCAGTACTTC. Protein sequence: CARPGTSGRVAKNIQYF.

V is TRBV10-3 and J is TRBJ1-1; the D is unclear. V gave up 1 base and J gave up 7 bases, with 7 bases separating them. The CDR3 spans 12 residues. CDR1 ENHRY and CDR2 SYGVKD come from the germline V gene. CDR3: CAISEFGLEAFF. The CDR3 DNA reads TGTGCCATCAGTGAGTTTGGGCTTGAAGCTTTCTTT.

The chain employs TRBV13 and TRBJ2-1, with D possibly TRBD2 on 6 matching bases. Trimming shortened V by 1 base and J by 3 bases, and 13 bases separated the two germline ends. The V gene's germline CDR1 is PRHDT and CDR2 FYEKMQ (reference sequence). The CDR3 has 16 amino acids. The CDR3 region is CASSLVVAGFYNEQFF. The CDR3 DNA is TGTGCCAGCAGCTTAGTCGTTGCGGGATTCTACAATGAGCAGTTCTTC.

This chain connects TRBV28 to TRBJ2-3; D might be TRBD2 (5 bases). Germline V lookup: CDR1 MDHEN, CDR2 SYDVKM. CDR3 length equals 16 residues. Deletions cut 1 base from V and 1 base from J, with 12 bases between. CDR3 in DNA: TGTGCCAGCAGTTTATTCCGGGGATCGGGCACAGATACGCAGTATTTT. Protein sequence: CASSLFRGSGTDTQYF.

The chain recombines TRBV5-4 with TRBJ2-7; possibly TRBD1 for D (6 bases). V lost 4 bases, J lost 9 bases, and 17 bases lay in between. CDR3 length: 13 residues. In germline, CDR1 is SGHNT, CDR2 YYREEE (reference sequence). The CDR3 here is CASSDWTVDGQYF. The CDR3 DNA follows: TGTGCCAGCAGCGACTGGACAGTCGACGGGCAGTACTTC.

At least ten counts were recorded for this clone. The J gene is TRBJ2-2, the V gene TRBV11-2; no reliable D call. The CDR3 has 13 amino acids. Germline CDR1 and CDR2: SGHAT and FQNNGV. Trimming removed 5 bases at V and 5 bases at J, with 9 bases between. CDR3 residues: CASSTTKTGELFF. CDR3 nucleotide sequence: TGTGCCAGCAGCACAACAAAAACCGGGGAGCTGTTTTTT. Complete variable domain (other parts from reference TRBV11-2 and TRBJ2-2): EAGVAQSPRYKIIEKRQSVAFWCNPISGHATLYWYQQILGQGPKLLIQFQNNGVVDDSQLPKDRFSAERLKGVDSTLKIQPAKLEDSAVYLCASSTTKTGELFFGEGSRLTVL.

The chain recombines TRBV5-5 with TRBJ1-1; D uncertain. The V gene's germline CDR1 is SGHKS and CDR2 YYEKEE (reference sequence). V was cut by 1 base and J by 1 base, with 5 bases left in between. There are 13 residues in the CDR3. CDR3 loop: CASSLFPNTEAFF. The CDR3 DNA sequence: TGTGCCAGCAGCTTGTTCCCGAACACTGAAGCTTTCTTT.

The J gene is TRBJ2-2, the V gene TRBV19, with a weak D call TRBD2 (6 bases). CDR1 and CDR2 from the germline V gene are LNHDA and SQIVND (reference sequence). This CDR3 is built from 16 residues. The V end lost 5 bases, the J end lost 6 bases, and 19 bases lay between the germline ends. The CDR3 sequence: CASSLSWVAEAGELFF. The CDR3 nucleotides are TGTGCCAGTAGTCTCTCCTGGGTAGCGGAGGCCGGGGAGCTGTTTTTT.

This clone turned up a few times. The rearrangement links TRBV5-1 to TRBJ2-2; D gene uncertain. Trimming removed 2 bases from V and 7 bases from J, with 9 bases in between. CDR1 and CDR2 (germline): SGHRS, YFSETQ. The CDR3 runs to 13 residues. The CDR3 spells CASSFREVGELFF. CDR3 coding DNA: TGCGCCAGCAGCTTTAGGGAAGTCGGGGAGCTGTTTTTT.

This clone was seen once. This chain uses TRBV5-4 with TRBJ2-7; unclear D gene. Germline-derived CDR1 and CDR2 are SGHNT and YYREEE (reference sequence). V lost 0 bases and J 4 bases, leaving 17 bases between the germline ends. This CDR3 is built from 16 residues. The CDR3 spells CASSLVLPGSVYEQYF. DNA of the CDR3: TGTGCCAGCAGCTTGGTGCTCCCAGGATCGGTTTACGAGCAGTACTTC.

The CDR3 DNA is TGTGCCAGCAGATTGTCACTGCTCACCTACGAGCAGTACTTC. It yields the protein CASRLSLLTYEQYF. The rearrangement joins TRBV27 to TRBJ2-7; D is unclear. Between the trimmed V and J ends, which lost 6 bases and 2 bases, there was a span of 14 bases. The CDR3 is 14 amino acids. CDR1 and CDR2 from the germline V gene are MNHEY and SMNVEV (reference sequence).

V is TRBV18 and J is TRBJ1-1; D call uncertain. Germline-derived CDR1 and CDR2 are KGHSH and LQKENI. The ends were cut back, 9 bases at V and 10 bases at J, with 15 bases in the middle. CDR3 length: 11 residues. CDR3 sequence (DNA): TGTGCCAGTGCCCTTTTGGGCACAGCTTTCTTT. Its translation: CASALLGTAFF.

This rearrangement joins TRBV5-1 to TRBJ2-5; 10 bases map to TRBD1. The CDR3 runs 18 residues. The ends lost 1 base at V and 4 bases at J; junction bases unmatched: 13. From germline, CDR1 is SGHRS and CDR2 YFSETQ. DNA of the CDR3: TGCGCCAGCAGCTTGTCGTCTCGGCCGGGACAGGGGATAGAGACCCAGTACTTC. Its protein is CASSLSSRPGQGIETQYF.

CDR3 nucleotide sequence: TGTGCCAGCAGCGCCTCCGGGACTGGCTACGAGCAGTACTTC. Translation: CASSASGTGYEQYF. V usage is TRBV7-9 and J usage is TRBJ2-7; D is possibly TRBD2 (6 bases). Germline loops: CDR1 SEHNR, CDR2 FQNEAQ (reference sequence). The CDR3 runs to 14 residues. Trimming took off 5 bases at V and 3 bases at J, with 14 bases between the two ends.

This clone occurred once. The CDR3 coding sequence is TGTGCCAGCAGCTTATCCGAACAGCCAATATACGAGCAGTACTTC. Protein sequence: CASSLSEQPIYEQYF. The chain is built from TRBV7-2 and TRBJ2-7; D uncertain. The germline CDR1 and CDR2 sequences are SGHTA and FQGNSA. Trimming took 2 bases from V and 4 from J, leaving 15 bases between them. The CDR3 extends over 15 amino acids.

The V gene is TRBV12-5, the J gene TRBJ2-1, with TRBD2 identical over 7 bases. The CDR3 totals 17 residues. With V trimmed by 2 bases and J by 3 bases, 10 bases remained unmatched. Germline V lookup: CDR1 LGHNT, CDR2 FRNRAP. The CDR3 reads CASGLRQGTKGYNEQFF. In DNA, the CDR3 is TGTGCTAGTGGTTTGCGTCAAGGGACTAAAGGCTACAATGAGCAGTTCTTC.